This T cell receptor beta chain was obtained from a study of vaccination effects on CD4 cells after COVID-19 (dated by TCRdb to the early 2020s). Turning to the overall study: Two doses of either the BNT162b2 or the mRNA-1273 mRNA SARS-CoV-2 vaccine were administered to participants. The study compared SARS-CoV-2 spike-specific CD4+ TCR repertoires before and after mRNA vaccination in COVID-19 convalescent patients and infection-naive vaccine recipients. A total of 9 to 11 COVID-19 convalescent patients and 4 SARS-CoV-2-naive healthy vaccine recipients were included in the full study. In the study, cultures from other donors were sequenced using the Oncomine TCR Beta short-read assay on an Illumina iSeq 100. Study-wide findings and limitations: Among healthy vaccine recipients, nearly all vaccine-induced clones were SARS-CoV-2 mono-reactive, and only 1 of 255 was cross-reactive with common cold coronaviruses. The study was limited by a small number of convalescent patients, and early post-infection timepoints were lacking. At late post-vaccination timepoints, both infection-induced and vaccine-induced clones showed marked clonal contraction, consistent with waning T cell responses.

The library was produced with the immunoSEQ multiplex PCR assay. DNA from the CD4+ T cells that had been cultured and isolated underwent TCR beta CDR3 sequencing. Per the authors' processing: The analysis removed non-productive TCR sequences, trimmed reads to the CDR3 region, and retained only CDR3s that were 7 or more amino acids long. Antigen-specific clonotypes were identified with the MANAFEST web app by comparing expansion in peptide wells against reference cultures. To count as positive, a clone had to show expansion at FDR<0.05 compared with the reference and with all other wells, an odds ratio above 5, and a frequency above 0.1% in two replicate wells. Cross-reactive clonotypes were defined as significantly expanded in SARS-CoV-2 spike wells and in at least one common cold coronavirus spike condition. CDR3 similarity was assessed by Levenshtein distance with the stringdist R package, and unrooted trees were built with ape in R 3.6.1. The source is immuneACCESS, and TCRdb retained only in-frame sequences with V and J called. Part of the clones is not carried over; for the studies checked, unresolved V genes explain less than half of this, and the remainder is unexplained. That table is the source of V, J and clone size, and D and trimming were worked out from the DNA. This sample holds over 20,000 clones; approximately 70% were observed only once. 12% of the sample comes from the top ten.

To identify antigen-specific CD4+ T cell clonotypes by their expansion, the ViraFEST assay first stimulated PBMC with viral peptide pools and then applied TCR sequencing. After around 10 days of culture, CD4+ T cells were isolated with the EasySep CD4+ T cell isolation kit. None of the healthy vaccine recipients had a prior SARS-CoV-2 infection, which was confirmed by nucleocapsid antibody tests that came back negative both before and after vaccination. Each well held under 2.5 million PBMC cultured in IMDM containing approximately 5% human AB serum, 8.5 to 10 IU/ml IL-2 and gentamicin, along with around 9.1 ug/ml peptides. Half of the culture medium was replaced with fresh IL-2-containing medium on days 3 and 7. Unless noted otherwise, every peptide stimulation condition was cultured in triplicate wells. PBMC were separated from whole blood using Ficoll-Paque Plus gradient centrifugation and were then either cryopreserved at -140C or used fresh. The overlapping peptide pools covered the spike proteins of SARS-CoV-2 as well as those of the common cold coronaviruses HCoV-NL63, HCoV-OC43 and HCoV-229E. Genomic DNA was extracted from cultured CD4+ T cells with the QIAamp micro DNA kit.

CDR3 length: 12 amino acids, cysteine to phenylalanine. Left in the record is the CDR3 DNA by itself, 36 bases read in frame from the first base. From a lookup of the germline V gene (reference sequence), CDR1 and CDR2 are LNHDA and SQIVND. In the case of this clone: No cognate antigen has been identified for it. One base away there is no much larger clone; base qualities are not given.

The sequencing used CD4+ T cells from PBMCs cultured with HCoV-229E spike peptides, collected before COVID-19 vaccination. This specimen's cell subset or site label, per the study, means: HCoV-229E spike overlapping peptide pool stimulation. The receptor was isolated from a human donor who received a COVID-19 vaccine. In this chain, TRBV19 is recombined with TRBJ1-5; the D gene is perhaps TRBD1, on 6 matching bases. CDR3 protein: CVTTGNNQPQHF. Here is the DNA: TGTGTAACTACAGGGAACAATCAGCCCCAGCATTTT. With the rest looked up from the reference TRBV19 and TRBJ1-5 genes rather than sequenced, the full variable domain is DGGITQSPKYLFRKEGQNVTLSCEQNLNHDAMYWYRQDPGQGLRLIYYSQIVNDFQKGDIAEGYSVSREKKESFPLTVTSAQKNPTAFYLCVTTGNNQPQHFGDGTRLSIL.